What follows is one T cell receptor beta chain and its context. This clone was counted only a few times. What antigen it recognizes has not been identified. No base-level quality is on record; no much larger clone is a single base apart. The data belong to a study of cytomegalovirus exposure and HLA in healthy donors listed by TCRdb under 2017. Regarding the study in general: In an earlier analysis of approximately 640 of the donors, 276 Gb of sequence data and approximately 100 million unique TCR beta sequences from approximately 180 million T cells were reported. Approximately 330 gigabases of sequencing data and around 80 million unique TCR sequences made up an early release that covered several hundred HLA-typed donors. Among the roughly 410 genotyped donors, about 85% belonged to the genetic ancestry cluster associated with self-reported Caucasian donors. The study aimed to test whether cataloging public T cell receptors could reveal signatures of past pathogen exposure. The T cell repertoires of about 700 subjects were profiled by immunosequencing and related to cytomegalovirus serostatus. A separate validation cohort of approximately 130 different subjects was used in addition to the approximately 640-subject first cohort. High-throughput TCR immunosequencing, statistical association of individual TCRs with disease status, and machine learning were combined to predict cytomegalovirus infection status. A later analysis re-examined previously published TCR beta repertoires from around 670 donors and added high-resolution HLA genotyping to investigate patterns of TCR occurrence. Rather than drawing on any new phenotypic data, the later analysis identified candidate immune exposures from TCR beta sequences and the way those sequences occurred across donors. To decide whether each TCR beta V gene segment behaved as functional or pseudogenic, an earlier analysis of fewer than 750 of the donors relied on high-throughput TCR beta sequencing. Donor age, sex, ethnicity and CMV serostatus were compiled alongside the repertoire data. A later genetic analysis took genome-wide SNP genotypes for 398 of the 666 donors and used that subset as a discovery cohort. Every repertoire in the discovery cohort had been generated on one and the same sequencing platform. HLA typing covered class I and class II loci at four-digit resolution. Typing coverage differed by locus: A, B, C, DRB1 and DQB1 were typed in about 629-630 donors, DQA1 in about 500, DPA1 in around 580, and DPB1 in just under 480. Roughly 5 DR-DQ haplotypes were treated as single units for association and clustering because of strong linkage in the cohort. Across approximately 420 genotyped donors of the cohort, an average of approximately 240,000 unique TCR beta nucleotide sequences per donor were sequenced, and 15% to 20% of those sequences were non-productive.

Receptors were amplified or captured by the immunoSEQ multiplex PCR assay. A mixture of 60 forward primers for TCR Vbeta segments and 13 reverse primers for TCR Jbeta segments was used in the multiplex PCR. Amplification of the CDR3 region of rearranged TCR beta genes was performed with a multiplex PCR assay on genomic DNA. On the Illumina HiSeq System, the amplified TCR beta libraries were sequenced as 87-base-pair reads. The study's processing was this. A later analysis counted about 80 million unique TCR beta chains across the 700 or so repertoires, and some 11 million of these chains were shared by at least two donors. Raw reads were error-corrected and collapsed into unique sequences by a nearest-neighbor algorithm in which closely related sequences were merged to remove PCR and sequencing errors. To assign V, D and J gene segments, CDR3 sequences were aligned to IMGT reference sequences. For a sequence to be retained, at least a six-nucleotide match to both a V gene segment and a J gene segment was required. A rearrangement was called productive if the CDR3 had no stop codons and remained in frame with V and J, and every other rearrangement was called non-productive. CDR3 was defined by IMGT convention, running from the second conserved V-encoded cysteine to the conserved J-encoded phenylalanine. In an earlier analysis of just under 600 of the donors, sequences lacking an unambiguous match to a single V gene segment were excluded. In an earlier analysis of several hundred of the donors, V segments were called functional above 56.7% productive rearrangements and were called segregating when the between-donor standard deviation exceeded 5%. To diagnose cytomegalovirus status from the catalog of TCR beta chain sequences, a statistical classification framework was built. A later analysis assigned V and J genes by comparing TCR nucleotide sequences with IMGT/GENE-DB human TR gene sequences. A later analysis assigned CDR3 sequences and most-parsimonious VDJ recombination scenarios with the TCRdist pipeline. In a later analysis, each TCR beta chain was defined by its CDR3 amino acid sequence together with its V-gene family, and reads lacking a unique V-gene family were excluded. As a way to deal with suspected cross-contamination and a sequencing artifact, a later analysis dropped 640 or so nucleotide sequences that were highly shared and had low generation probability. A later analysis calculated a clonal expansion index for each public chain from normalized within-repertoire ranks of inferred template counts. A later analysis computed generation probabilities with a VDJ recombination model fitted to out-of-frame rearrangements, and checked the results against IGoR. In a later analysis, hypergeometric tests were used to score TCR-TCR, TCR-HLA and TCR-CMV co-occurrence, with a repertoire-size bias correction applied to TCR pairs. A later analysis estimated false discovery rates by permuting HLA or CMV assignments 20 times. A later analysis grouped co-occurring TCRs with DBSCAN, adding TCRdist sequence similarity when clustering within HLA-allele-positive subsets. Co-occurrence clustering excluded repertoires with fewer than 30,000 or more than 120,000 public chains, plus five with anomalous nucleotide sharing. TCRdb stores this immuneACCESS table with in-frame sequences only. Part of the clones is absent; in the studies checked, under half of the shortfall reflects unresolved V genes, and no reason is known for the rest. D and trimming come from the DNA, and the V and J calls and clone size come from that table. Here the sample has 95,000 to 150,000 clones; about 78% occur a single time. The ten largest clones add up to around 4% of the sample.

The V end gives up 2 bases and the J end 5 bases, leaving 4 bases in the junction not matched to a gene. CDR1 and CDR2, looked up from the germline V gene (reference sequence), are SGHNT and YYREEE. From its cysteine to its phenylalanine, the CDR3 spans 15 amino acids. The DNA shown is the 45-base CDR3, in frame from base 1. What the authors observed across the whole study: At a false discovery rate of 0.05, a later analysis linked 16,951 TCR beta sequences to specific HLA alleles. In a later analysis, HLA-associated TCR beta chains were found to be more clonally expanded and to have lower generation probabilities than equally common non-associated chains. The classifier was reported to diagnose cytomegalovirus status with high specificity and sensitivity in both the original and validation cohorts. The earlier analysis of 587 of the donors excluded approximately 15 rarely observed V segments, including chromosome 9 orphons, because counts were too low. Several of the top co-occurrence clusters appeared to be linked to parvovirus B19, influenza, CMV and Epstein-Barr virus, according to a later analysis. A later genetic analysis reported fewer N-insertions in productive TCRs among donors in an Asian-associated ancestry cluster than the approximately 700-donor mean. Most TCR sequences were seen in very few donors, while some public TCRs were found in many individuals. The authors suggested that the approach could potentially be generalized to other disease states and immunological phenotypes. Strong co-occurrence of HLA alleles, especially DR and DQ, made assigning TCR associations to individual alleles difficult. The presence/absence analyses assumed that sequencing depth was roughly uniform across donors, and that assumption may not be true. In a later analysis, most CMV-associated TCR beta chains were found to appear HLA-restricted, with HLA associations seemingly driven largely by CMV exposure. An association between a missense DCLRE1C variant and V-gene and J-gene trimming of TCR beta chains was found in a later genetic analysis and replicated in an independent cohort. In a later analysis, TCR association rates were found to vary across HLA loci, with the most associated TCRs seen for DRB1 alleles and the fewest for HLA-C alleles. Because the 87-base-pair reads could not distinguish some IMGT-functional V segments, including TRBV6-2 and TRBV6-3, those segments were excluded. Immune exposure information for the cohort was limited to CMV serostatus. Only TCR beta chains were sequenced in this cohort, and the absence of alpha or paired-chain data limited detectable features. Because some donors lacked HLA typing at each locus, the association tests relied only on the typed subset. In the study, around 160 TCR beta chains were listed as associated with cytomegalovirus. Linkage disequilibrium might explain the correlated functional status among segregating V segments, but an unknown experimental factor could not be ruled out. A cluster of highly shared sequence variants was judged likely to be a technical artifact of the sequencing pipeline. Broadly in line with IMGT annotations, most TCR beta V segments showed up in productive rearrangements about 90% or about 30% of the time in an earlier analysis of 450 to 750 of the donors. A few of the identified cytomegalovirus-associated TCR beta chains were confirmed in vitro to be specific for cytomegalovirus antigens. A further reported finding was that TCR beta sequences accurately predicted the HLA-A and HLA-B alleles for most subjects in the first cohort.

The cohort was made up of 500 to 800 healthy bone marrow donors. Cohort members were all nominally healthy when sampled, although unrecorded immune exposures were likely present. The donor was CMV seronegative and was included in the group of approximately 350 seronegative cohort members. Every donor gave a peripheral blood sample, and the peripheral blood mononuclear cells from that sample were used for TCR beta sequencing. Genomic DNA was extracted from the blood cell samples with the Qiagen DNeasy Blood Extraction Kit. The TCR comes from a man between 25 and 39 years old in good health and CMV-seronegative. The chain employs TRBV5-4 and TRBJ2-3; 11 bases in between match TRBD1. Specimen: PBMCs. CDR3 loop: CASSFGQGAGDTQYF. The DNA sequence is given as TGTGCCAGCAGCTTCGGACAGGGGGCAGGAGATACGCAGTATTTT.